The 6 T cell receptor beta chains given below trace back to one sample, sequenced in a study of Graves' ophthalmopathy and Graves' hyperthyroidism. The authors amplified TCR beta CDR3 regions, and they did so from RNA transcripts for repertoire sequencing. First-round RT-PCR relied on HTBI primers, and a second-round multiplex PCR came next. Each CDR3 protein is one row after TCRdb ran MiXCR on the multiplex PCR reads. The sample yields 360,000 or so distinct CDR3 sequences, around 20% seen once. The material sequenced was peripheral blood. All receptors derive from a woman under 30 with Graves' ophthalmopathy.

This clonotype was picked up many times. The chain combines TRBV28 with TRBJ1-6; D call uncertain. Germline CDR1 reads MDHEN; CDR2 reads SYDVKM. The CDR3 contains 14 residues. Between the trimmed V and J ends, which lost 3 bases and 7 bases, there was a span of 10 bases. The CDR3 protein is CASSLYGDNSPLHF. CDR3 bases: TGTGCCAGCAGTTTGTATGGAGACAATTCACCCCTCCACTTT.

At least ten counts were recorded for this clonotype. The chain uses TRBV5-1 and TRBJ1-1; D is undetermined. Looked up from germline, CDR1 is SGHRS and CDR2 is YFSETQ. Between the trimmed V and J ends, which lost 2 bases and 3 bases, there was a span of 8 bases. The CDR3 is 13 amino acids. CDR3 protein: CASSFGEYTEAFF. DNA for the CDR3: TGCGCCAGCAGCTTCGGGGAATACACTGAAGCTTTCTTT. Complete variable domain (other parts from reference TRBV5-1 and TRBJ1-1): KAGVTQTPRYLIKTRGQQVTLSCSPISGHRSVSWYQQTPGQGLQFLFEYFSETQRNKGNFPGRFSGRQFSNSRSEMNVSTLELGDSALYLCASSFGEYTEAFFGQGTRLTVV.

This clonotype showed up many times. The V gene is TRBV2, the J gene TRBJ1-3; TRBD1 aligns across 7 bases. There are 15 residues in the CDR3. Germline values: CDR1 SNHLY, CDR2 FYNNEI. J was trimmed by 0 bases and V by 6 bases; bases with no gene match: 5. The CDR3 DNA sequence: TGTGCCAGCAGGAGACAGGGAGTCTCTGGAAACACCATATATTTT. This translates into CASRRQGVSGNTIYF.

This clonotype has a count of ten or more. The rearrangement uses TRBV2 and TRBJ2-6; D might be TRBD1 (5 bases). CDR1 and CDR2 (germline): SNHLY, FYNNEI. This CDR3 spans 16 amino acids. The V end was cut by 1 base, the J end by 2 bases, with 9 bases between. The CDR3 loop reads CASSEEPRAGANVLTF. In DNA form, the CDR3 reads TGTGCCAGCAGTGAAGAACCCAGGGCTGGGGCCAACGTCCTGACTTTC. Filled out from reference TRBV2 and TRBJ2-6, the complete variable domain reads EPEVTQTPSHQVTQMGQEVILRCVPISNHLYFYWYRQILGQKVEFLVSFYNNEISEKSEIFDDQFSVERPDGSNFTLKIRSTKLEDSAMYFCASSEEPRAGANVLTFGAGSRLTVL.

The genes are TRBV6-1 and TRBJ1-1; D remains unclear. The ends were cut back, 3 bases at V and 1 base at J, with 12 bases in the middle. There are 15 residues in the CDR3. The germline gives CDR1 MNHNS, CDR2 SASEGT. CDR3 coding DNA: TGTGCCAGCAGTGACCCCAGATTTACGAACACTGAAGCTTTCTTT. Its translation is CASSDPRFTNTEAFF.

This clonotype was seen at least ten times. The chain employs TRBV20-1 and TRBJ2-7, with D hard to call. CDR3 size: 11 residues. Germline V gives CDR1 DFQATT, CDR2 SNEGSKA (reference sequence). The germline V and J ends were trimmed by 5 bases and 3 bases, with 8 bases remaining between them. This CDR3 is CSAVDDYEQYF. Written as DNA, the CDR3 is TGCAGTGCTGTCGACGACTACGAGCAGTACTTC.